These 20 T cell receptor beta chains were sequenced from one sample in a study of beta chain features in type 1 diabetes. Of the isolated RNA, all was reverse transcribed, and so the sequenced material was expressed TCRB transcripts. TCRdb's copy holds only in-frame clones and misses some; the assay was immunoSEQ multiplex PCR. Here the sample spans a few hundred thousand clones, 25% to 30% being singletons. Sequencing used central memory CD4+ T cells from blood. These receptors were obtained from a man aged 30-40 years in good health.

The V call is TRBV7-9, the J call TRBJ2-7; weak D call: TRBD2 (8 bases). Looked up from germline, CDR1 is SEHNR and CDR2 is FQNEAQ (reference sequence). The CDR3 is 16 residues long. V was pared by 3 bases and J by 2 bases, with 17 bases between. The CDR3 DNA reads TGTGCCAGCAGCTTGGCGGGGGGACAGAGAGCCTACGAGCAGTACTTC. Amino acids: CASSLAGGQRAYEQYF.

The chain carries TRBV2 and TRBJ2-5; no firm D call. The CDR3 is 11 residues long. V was pared by 6 bases and J by 3 bases, with 5 bases between. Germline V CDR1 and CDR2: SNHLY, FYNNEI. CDR3 sequence: CASRDEETQYF. CDR3 sequence (DNA): TGTGCCAGCAGAGACGAAGAGACCCAGTACTTC.

This clone was seen a few times. The gene calls are TRBV11-2 and TRBJ2-5; 10 bases are shared with TRBD2. In germline, CDR1 is SGHAT, CDR2 FQNNGV. V was clipped by 5 bases and J by 2 bases; unmatched bases: 5. There are 15 residues in the CDR3. CDR3 nucleotide sequence: TGTGCCAGCAGCCGTCAAGCGGGGGGGCAAGAGACCCAGTACTTC. Its translation: CASSRQAGGQETQYF.

This chain links TRBV7-8 with TRBJ2-2; D is undetermined. The CDR3 contains 14 residues. The germline CDR1 and CDR2 sequences are SGHVS and FQNEAQ. V lost 1 base, J lost 6 bases, and 9 bases lay in between. CDR3 DNA: TGTGCCAGCAGCTTAGAAGTAGTCTCCGGGGAGCTGTTTTTT. Translation gives CASSLEVVSGELFF.

The chain is built from TRBV28 and TRBJ2-1, with 8 bases that match TRBD2. Germline V gives CDR1 MDHEN, CDR2 SYDVKM. V gave up 0 bases and J gave up 6 bases; unmatched junction bases: 10. The CDR3 loop spans 17 amino acids. The CDR3 DNA reads as TGTGCCAGCAGTTTATGGGCGGGGGGTAGGATAGGCAATGAGCAGTTCTTC. Translated: CASSLWAGGRIGNEQFF.

This chain joins TRBV6-6 and TRBJ2-1; weak D call: TRBD1 (6 bases). The CDR3 is 15 amino acids. Per the germline V gene, CDR1 is MNHNY and CDR2 is SVGAGI (reference sequence). V lost 7 bases and J lost 5, with 18 bases in between. The CDR3: CASMQGGGFHNEQFF. DNA of the CDR3: TGTGCCAGCATGCAAGGTGGGGGCTTTCACAATGAGCAGTTCTTC.

This clone was observed a few times. V and J are TRBV4-1 and TRBJ2-5, with 7 bases identical to TRBD1. The V segment lost 3 bases and the J segment 5 bases; nucleotides outside the gene matches: 12. CDR3 length equals 16 residues. Germline V gene lookup returns CDR1 MGHRA and CDR2 YSYEKL. CDR3 region: CASSQRPGQREETQYF. The CDR3 DNA reads as TGCGCCAGCAGCCAGAGACCGGGACAGAGGGAGGAGACCCAGTACTTC.

The chain uses TRBV10-3 and TRBJ1-5; the D is unclear. Germline V gene lookup returns CDR1 ENHRY and CDR2 SYGVKD. V lost 0 bases and J lost 7, with 7 bases in between. The CDR3 has 13 amino acids. CDR3 coding DNA: TGTGCCATCAGTGAGTCGGAGCGGCAGCCCCAGCATTTT. Its protein is CAISESERQPQHF.

The CDR3 DNA reads as TGTGCCAGCAGTGGACAGGGGAAGGGGACGGGAGATACGCAGTATTTT. Translation gives CASSGQGKGTGDTQYF. The genes are TRBV25-1 and TRBJ2-3; 8 positions match TRBD1. V shed 4 bases, J shed 5 bases, and the junction held 11 bases outside the gene matches. Germline loops: CDR1 MGHDK, CDR2 SYGVNS. The length of the CDR3 is 16 residues.

This clone was recorded a few times. The genes are TRBV27 and TRBJ1-5; 9 nucleotides match TRBD1. The CDR3 is 14 residues long. The germline gives CDR1 MNHEY, CDR2 SMNVEV (reference sequence). The V gene end was trimmed by 7 bases and the J gene end by 4 bases; junction bases not matched to a gene: 5. CDR3 amino acids: CASTPGQGNQPQHF. The CDR3 bases are TGTGCCAGCACCCCGGGACAGGGTAATCAGCCCCAGCATTTT.

This clone was counted many times. The sample holds other DNA sequences that translate to the same CDR3. Written as DNA, the CDR3 is TGCAGCGTTGGACAGGGAGGGACTGAAGCTTTCTTT. It specifies CSVGQGGTEAFF. The chain recombines TRBV29-1 with TRBJ1-1; 7 bases are a match to TRBD1. The V gene end was trimmed by 4 bases and the J gene end by 5 bases; junction bases not matched to a gene: 4. Germline V gene data show CDR1 as SQVTM and CDR2 as ANQGSEA. The CDR3 is made up of 12 amino acids.

This clone was found a few times. CDR3 bases: TGTGCCAGCAGCTTAGACAGCAGCCTGCGGCCCCTCCACTTT. Encoded protein: CASSLDSSLRPLHF. J is TRBJ1-6 and V is TRBV11-2; D gene unclear. The CDR3 loop spans 14 amino acids. The V and J ends lost 0 bases and 13 bases respectively, with 13 bases between them. Germline V gene sequence: CDR1 SGHAT, CDR2 FQNNGV.

This clone has a handful of counts. The CDR3 nucleotides read TGTGCCAGTACAGGATTTCAAAATGAGCAGTTCTTC. It yields the protein CASTGFQNEQFF. V is TRBV19 and J is TRBJ2-1; D remains unclear. This CDR3 is built from 12 residues. V was clipped by 7 bases and J by 7 bases, with 11 bases between them. Germline V CDR1 and CDR2: LNHDA, SQIVND (reference sequence).

This clone was counted between two and nine times. The chain recombines TRBV30 with TRBJ2-1; 9 bases fit TRBD2. V lost 8 bases, J lost 4 bases, and 15 bases stayed unmatched. The germline CDR1 and CDR2 sequences are GTSNPN and SVGIG (reference sequence). There are 16 residues in the CDR3. The CDR3 bases are TGTGCCCGGTTACCCGCCCTAGCGGGAAAGTACAATGAGCAGTTCTTC. Translated, it gives CARLPALAGKYNEQFF.

In its sample, this clone was seen a few times. The CDR3 sequence is CASSTGTAAFF. CDR3 in DNA: TGTGCCAGCAGCACCGGGACAGCGGCTTTCTTT. The chain combines TRBV5-6 with TRBJ1-1; TRBD1 matches 7 bases. The CDR3 spans 11 residues. Germline trimming cut 4 bases from V and 11 bases from J; bases unmatched to any gene: 5. The V gene's germline CDR1 is SGHDT and CDR2 YYEEEE.

The J gene is TRBJ2-7, the V gene TRBV6-1; D unclear. There are 13 residues in the CDR3. Looked up from germline, CDR1 is MNHNS and CDR2 is SASEGT. Trimming took 0 bases from V and 2 from J, leaving 5 bases between them. As DNA, the CDR3 is TGTGCCAGCAGTGAAGCGGGTACCTACGAGCAGTACTTC. Protein: CASSEAGTYEQYF.

This chain uses TRBV29-1 with TRBJ2-1; the D is unclear. The CDR3 runs to 12 residues. V was clipped by 0 bases and J by 10 bases, with 10 bases between them. The germline gives CDR1 SQVTM, CDR2 ANQGSEA. The CDR3 region has the DNA TGCAGCGTTGAAGATATTATGAACGAGCAGTTCTTC. As protein: CSVEDIMNEQFF.

Worth noting for this clone: The DNA is left out, because the CDR3 cannot be placed on it with certainty; the CDR3 is given as TCRdb lists it. This chain joins TRBV6-5 and TRBJ2-1; the DNA was not used to check the table's D call, TRBD2. In germline, CDR1 is MNHEY, CDR2 SVGAGI. The length of the CDR3 is 15 amino acids, counting both ends. The CDR3 protein is CASSPLASLDNEQFF.

The chain joins TRBV5-1 to TRBJ2-1; 11 bases are shared with TRBD2. This CDR3 is 17 amino acids long. Germline V CDR1 and CDR2: SGHRS, YFSETQ. V was pared by 0 bases and J by 8 bases, with 10 bases of the junction left unmatched. CDR3 region: CASSLVLAGGDTDEQFF. The DNA for the CDR3 is TGCGCCAGCAGCTTGGTCCTAGCGGGAGGCGATACGGATGAGCAGTTCTTC.

This clone was observed a handful of times. The rearrangement uses TRBV5-1 and TRBJ2-5; a weak D match, TRBD1 (6 bases). CDR3 size: 13 residues. Looked up from germline, CDR1 is SGHRS and CDR2 is YFSETQ. The V end was cut by 3 bases, the J end by 5 bases, with 11 bases between. CDR3 residues: CASSSTGSETQYF. The DNA of the CDR3 is TGCGCCAGCAGCTCCACAGGGTCCGAGACCCAGTACTTC.